This T cell receptor (beta chain) was sequenced for a study of a mutant IDH1 vaccine in newly diagnosed glioma. Background on the study: Eight vaccine injections were given to patients in weeks 1, 3, 5, 7, 11, 15, 19 and 23. Study-wide results and caveats: Vaccine-induced responses were seen in roughly 93% of patients, spanning several MHC alleles. Pseudoprogression apparently tracked independently of changes in top peripheral T cell clonotypes.

V shed 0 bases and J shed 5 bases, with 10 bases lying between them. Germline CDR1 reads GTSNPN; CDR2 reads SVGIG (reference sequence). CDR3 length: 13 amino acids. The time point denotes: week 11, during vaccination. Mutant IDH1 20-mer peptide, at 300 ug, made up each vaccine dose, with topical imiquimod. Assay used: immunoSEQ multiplex PCR; TCRdb lists only in-frame clones, some missing. The data hold about 66,000 clones, with about 80% observed a single time. In this sample, this clone turned up a few times. The antigen remains unidentified. The chain couples TRBV30 to TRBJ1-1; D is uncertain. The receptor comes from a man aged 25 to 40 with glioma. The material sequenced was PBMCs, taken from a glioma patient whose treatment included an IDH1 peptide vaccine. This CDR3 is CAWSVHTKTEAFF. The CDR3, as DNA: TGTGCCTGGAGTGTACATACCAAAACTGAAGCTTTCTTT.